The rows below give T cell receptor beta chains drawn from one sample of a study of neurological immune-mediated disorders. TCRdb analysed the 5' RACE reads with MiXCR anew, one entry per CDR3 protein. The table records 66,000 or so distinct CDR3 sequences, 5.2% of them present only once. Sample: PBMCs. These receptors came from a woman aged 25-40 years with multiple sclerosis. CDR3s include the opening cysteine and the closing phenylalanine or tryptophan. The D gene is left open where the match is weak. Rows give clone size only sometimes, using once, few, many, or a class for an expanded clone.

size	V	D	J	CDR3	DNA
many	TRBV10-3	TRBD1	TRBJ1-6	CAISERQGSYNSPLHF	TGTGCCATCTCAGAACGACAGGGCTCCTATAATTCACCCCTCCACTTT
many	TRBV5-6	NA	TRBJ2-1	CASSRMTSSYNEQFF	TGTGCCAGCAGCCGGATGACGAGCTCCTACAATGAGCAGTTCTTC
NA	TRBV12-3/TRBV12-4	TRBD2	TRBJ2-2	CASSETSGGTGELFF	TGTGCCAGCAGTGAGACTAGCGGTGGCACCGGGGAGCTGTTTTTT
many	TRBV9	TRBD2	TRBJ2-1	CASSVEASGGVYEQFF	TGTGCCAGCAGCGTAGAGGCTAGCGGGGGGGTATATGAGCAGTTCTTC
few	TRBV19	NA	TRBJ2-1	CASSNRNSYNEQFF	TGTGCCAGTAGTAATCGCAACTCCTACAATGAGCAGTTCTTC
NA	TRBV10-3	TRBD1	TRBJ2-7	CAIKSSGTGGYEQYF	TGTGCCATCAAATCCTCCGGGACAGGGGGATACGAGCAGTACTTC
many	TRBV7-2	NA	TRBJ1-1	CASSLSQGNTEAFF	TGTGCCAGCAGCTTAAGTCAGGGGAACACTGAAGCTTTCTTT
many	TRBV20-1	TRBD2	TRBJ2-7	CSARGLAGDEQYF	TGCAGTGCTAGGGGGCTAGCGGGGGACGAGCAGTACTTC
many	TRBV20-1	TRBD1	TRBJ1-2	CSAREGRGAYGYTF	TGCAGTGCTAGAGAGGGCAGGGGGGCCTATGGCTACACCTTC
many	TRBV5-5	TRBD1	TRBJ2-5	CASSTGQGGTQYF	TGTGCCAGCAGCACTGGACAGGGGGGGACCCAGTACTTC
few	TRBV20-1	NA	TRBJ2-5	CSASHWGVLRQETQYF	TGCAGTGCTAGCCACTGGGGGGTACTGAGGCAAGAGACCCAGTACTTC
few	TRBV7-9	TRBD2	TRBJ2-5	CASSLVTSGQETQYF	TGTGCCAGCAGCTTAGTGACTAGCGGCCAAGAGACCCAGTACTTC
NA	TRBV14	NA	TRBJ2-3	CASSQRGTDTQYF	TGTGCCAGCAGCCAGAGGGGGACAGATACGCAGTATTTT
many	TRBV20-1	TRBD2	TRBJ2-3	CSAQGVAGDTDTQYF	TGCAGTGCCCAAGGGGTAGCGGGGGATACAGATACGCAGTATTTT
many	TRBV20-1	NA	TRBJ1-1	CSANHLGDTEAFF	TGCAGTGCTAATCATCTGGGTGACACTGAAGCTTTCTTT
many	TRBV5-1	TRBD2	TRBJ2-7	CASRLTSGGSYEQYF	TGCGCCAGCAGGTTAACTAGCGGGGGCTCCTACGAGCAGTACTTC
NA	TRBV20-1	TRBD2	TRBJ2-1	CSAWRTSGYNEQFF	TGCAGTGCATGGAGGACTAGCGGCTACAATGAGCAGTTCTTC
few	TRBV2	NA	TRBJ2-3	CASSEWDPTDTQYF	TGTGCCAGCAGTGAGTGGGACCCCACAGATACGCAGTATTTT
many	TRBV9	NA	TRBJ2-1	CASSVDGHNEQFF	TGTGCCAGCAGCGTAGACGGGCACAATGAGCAGTTCTTC
many	TRBV20-1	NA	TRBJ2-7	CSASRGSYEQYF	TGCAGTGCTAGTAGGGGCTCCTACGAGCAGTACTTC
many	TRBV3-1	NA	TRBJ1-2	CASSQDTLVLGPYGYTF	TGTGCCAGCAGCCAAGATACTTTGGTGCTTGGACCTTATGGCTACACCTTC
many	TRBV12-3/TRBV12-4	NA	TRBJ2-1	CASSLASYNEQFF	TGTGCCAGCAGTTTAGCTAGCTACAATGAGCAGTTCTTC
many	TRBV5-1	TRBD1	TRBJ1-2	CASSFYRGGYTF	TGCGCCAGCAGCTTTTACAGGGGTGGCTACACCTTC
many	TRBV12-3/TRBV12-4	NA	TRBJ2-4	CASSLGEIIQYF	TGTGCCAGCAGTTTAGGGGAGATCATTCAGTACTTC
few	TRBV5-1	NA	TRBJ1-3	CASSSSGHTGNTIYF	TGCGCCAGCAGCTCCTCGGGACACACTGGAAACACCATATATTTT
many	TRBV5-1	NA	TRBJ2-2	CASSPLGSGELFF	TGCGCCAGCAGCCCGCTAGGTTCCGGGGAGCTGTTTTTT
many	TRBV6-5	TRBD2	TRBJ2-7	CASTLTQRGALHEQYF	TGTGCCAGCACTCTCACCCAGCGGGGGGCCCTCCACGAGCAGTACTTC
many	TRBV7-2	NA	TRBJ2-3	CASSLSTDTQYF	TGTGCCAGCAGCCTATCGACAGATACGCAGTATTTT
many	TRBV5-8	NA	TRBJ1-1	CASSLFLNTEAFF	TGTGCCAGCAGCTTGTTCTTGAACACTGAAGCTTTCTTT
many	TRBV20-1	NA	TRBJ2-1	CSAHLGGGRGPGNEQFF	TGCAGTGCTCACCTAGGGGGGGGCAGGGGGCCCGGCAATGAGCAGTTCTTC
many	TRBV12-3/TRBV12-4	NA	TRBJ1-5	CASSLWGASNQPQHF	TGTGCCAGCAGTTTGTGGGGGGCAAGCAATCAGCCCCAGCATTTT
many	TRBV9	NA	TRBJ1-5	CASSVEGSNQPQHF	TGTGCCAGCAGCGTAGAAGGGTCCAATCAGCCCCAGCATTTT
many	TRBV20-1	NA	TRBJ2-5	CSVPGAGPTLGETQYF	TGCAGTGTCCCTGGGGCAGGGCCTACTCTAGGGGAGACCCAGTACTTC
many	TRBV12-3/TRBV12-4	NA	TRBJ1-2	CASSLGSPYGYTF	TGTGCCAGCAGTTTGGGCAGTCCCTATGGCTACACCTTC
many	TRBV7-2	NA	TRBJ2-3	CASSLVTADTQYF	TGTGCCAGCAGCTTAGTCACGGCAGATACGCAGTATTTT
many	TRBV6-5	TRBD1	TRBJ2-1	CASSRDRGGNEQFF	TGTGCCAGCAGTCGGGACAGGGGTGGCAATGAGCAGTTCTTC
once	TRBV5-3	NA	TRBJ2-5	CARSLSSDQVQETQYF	TGTGCCAGAAGCCTCAGTTCCGATCAAGTCCAAGAGACCCAGTACTTC
many	TRBV5-1	NA	TRBJ2-3	CASQKDSTDTQYF	TGCGCCAGCCAAAAGGACAGCACAGATACGCAGTATTTT
many	TRBV20-1	TRBD1	TRBJ2-7	CSSTRDRGGEQYF	TGCAGTTCTACGAGGGACAGGGGCGGCGAGCAGTACTTC
many	TRBV30	NA	TRBJ1-1	CACTQGWNTEAFF	TGTGCCTGCACACAGGGATGGAACACTGAAGCTTTCTTT
NA	TRBV29-1	NA	TRBJ2-7	CSVVWPVSYEQYF	TGCAGCGTTGTATGGCCGGTCTCCTACGAGCAGTACTTC
many	TRBV29-1	TRBD1	TRBJ1-2	CSVEGDRTNYGYTF	TGCAGCGTTGAGGGGGACAGAACTAACTATGGCTACACCTTC
many	TRBV7-2	NA	TRBJ2-3	CASSFQVGGTDTQYF	TGTGCCAGCAGCTTCCAGGTGGGGGGCACAGATACGCAGTATTTT
many	TRBV20-1	NA	TRBJ2-5	CSASFLGRQETQYF	TGCAGTGCTAGCTTTTTGGGGCGGCAAGAGACCCAGTACTTC
NA	TRBV29-1	NA	TRBJ1-1	CSAEKAFF	TGCAGCGCAGAAAAAGCTTTCTTT
many	TRBV3-1	TRBD1	TRBJ1-1	CASSQAAGGTEAFF	TGTGCCAGCAGCCAAGCGGCAGGGGGCACTGAAGCTTTCTTT
few	TRBV5-1	NA	TRBJ1-6	CASSLDSYNSPLNF	TGCGCCAGCAGCTTGGACAGTTATAATTCACCCCTCAACTTT
many	TRBV4-2	NA	TRBJ2-3	CASSQPSTDTQYF	TGTGCCAGCAGCCAGCCTAGCACAGATACGCAGTATTTT
many	TRBV6-6	NA	TRBJ2-1	CASSYRVISGNEQFF	TGTGCCAGCAGTTACAGGGTTATCTCAGGCAATGAGCAGTTCTTC
many	TRBV20-1	TRBD1	TRBJ1-2	CSARLPAGTGDYGYTF	TGCAGTGCTAGACTACCAGCCGGGACAGGGGACTATGGCTACACCTTC
many	TRBV6-5	TRBD2	TRBJ2-5	CASSPGLLKETQYF	TGTGCCAGCAGCCCGGGACTACTCAAGGAGACCCAGTACTTC
NA	TRBV6-5	TRBD2	TRBJ2-1	CASSSQGGGAFRYNEQFF	TGTGCCAGCAGTTCACAGGGCGGGGGGGCCTTTCGTTACAATGAGCAGTTCTTC
many	TRBV5-1	NA	TRBJ1-5	CATPLAVQNF	TGCGCCACGCCACTAGCGGTCCAGAATTTT
many	TRBV20-1	NA	TRBJ2-2	CSADSPVGELFF	TGCAGTGCCGACTCCCCGGTCGGGGAGCTGTTTTTT